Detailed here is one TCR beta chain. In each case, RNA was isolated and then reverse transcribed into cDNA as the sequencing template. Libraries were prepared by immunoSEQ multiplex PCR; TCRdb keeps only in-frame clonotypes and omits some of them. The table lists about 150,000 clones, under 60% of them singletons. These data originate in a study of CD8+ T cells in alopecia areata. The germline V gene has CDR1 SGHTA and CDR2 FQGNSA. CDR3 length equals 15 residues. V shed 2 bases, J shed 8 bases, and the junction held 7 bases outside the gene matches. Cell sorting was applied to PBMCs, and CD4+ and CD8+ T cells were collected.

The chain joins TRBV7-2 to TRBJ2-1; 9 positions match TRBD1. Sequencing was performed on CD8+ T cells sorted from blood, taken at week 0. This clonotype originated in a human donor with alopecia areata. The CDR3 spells CASSLSRDRVYEQFF. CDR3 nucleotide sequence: TGTGCCAGCAGCTTATCGCGGGACAGGGTCTATGAGCAGTTCTTC.